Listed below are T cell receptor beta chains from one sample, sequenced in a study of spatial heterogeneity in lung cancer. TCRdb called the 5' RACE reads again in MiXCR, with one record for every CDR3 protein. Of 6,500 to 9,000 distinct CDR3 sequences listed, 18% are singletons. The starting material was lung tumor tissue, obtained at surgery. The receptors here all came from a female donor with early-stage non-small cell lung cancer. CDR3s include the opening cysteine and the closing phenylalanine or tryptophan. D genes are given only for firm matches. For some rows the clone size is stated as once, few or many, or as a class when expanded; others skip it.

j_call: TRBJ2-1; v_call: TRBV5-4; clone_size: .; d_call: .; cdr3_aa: CASTGGRAHEQFF; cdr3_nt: TGTGCCAGCACCGGGGGCAGGGCCCATGAGCAGTTCTTC
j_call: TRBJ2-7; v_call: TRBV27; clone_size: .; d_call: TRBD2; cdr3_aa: CVSSRTSEGYEQYF; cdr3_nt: TGTGTCAGCAGTCGCACTAGCGAGGGCTACGAGCAGTACTTC
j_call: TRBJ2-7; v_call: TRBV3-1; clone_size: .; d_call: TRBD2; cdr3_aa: CASSPTDSGERYEQYF; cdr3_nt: TGTGCCAGCAGCCCAACCGACAGCGGGGAACGATACGAGCAGTACTTC
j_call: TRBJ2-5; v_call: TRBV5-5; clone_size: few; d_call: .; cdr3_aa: CASSLGVTQYF; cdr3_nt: TGTGCCAGCAGCTTGGGGGTGACCCAGTACTTC
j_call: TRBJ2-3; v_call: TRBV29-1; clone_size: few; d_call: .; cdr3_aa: CSVGLQTDTQYF; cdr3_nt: TGCAGCGTTGGGTTACAAACAGATACGCAGTATTTT
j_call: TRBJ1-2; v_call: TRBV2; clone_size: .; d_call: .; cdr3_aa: CASSPGGAVGYTF; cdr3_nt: TGTGCCAGCAGTCCCGGGGGGGCGGTCGGCTACACCTTC
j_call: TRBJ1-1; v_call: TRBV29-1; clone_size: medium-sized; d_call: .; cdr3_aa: CSVKGVRAFF; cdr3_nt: TGCAGCGTTAAGGGGGTACGAGCTTTCTTT
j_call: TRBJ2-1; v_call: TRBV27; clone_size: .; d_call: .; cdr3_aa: CASSLEGARAYNEQFF; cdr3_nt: TGTGCCAGCAGTTTGGAGGGGGCTAGGGCCTACAATGAGCAGTTCTTC
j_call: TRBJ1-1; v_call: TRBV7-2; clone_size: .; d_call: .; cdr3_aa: CASSLTLLNTEAFF; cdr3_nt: TGTGCCAGCAGCTTAACGCTACTGAACACTGAAGCTTTCTTT
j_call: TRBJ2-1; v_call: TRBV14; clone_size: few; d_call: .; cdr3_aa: CASSQGLGVQFF; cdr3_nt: TGTGCCAGCAGCCAAGGACTAGGCGTGCAGTTCTTC
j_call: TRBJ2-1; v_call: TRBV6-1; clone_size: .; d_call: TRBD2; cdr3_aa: CASSETSGGVNEQFF; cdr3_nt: TGTGCCAGCAGTGAGACTAGCGGGGGGGTCAATGAGCAGTTCTTC
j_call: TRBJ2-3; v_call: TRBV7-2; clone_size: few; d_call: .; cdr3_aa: CASRPGARNADTQYF; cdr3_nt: TGTGCCAGCAGGCCGGGGGCGAGGAACGCAGATACGCAGTATTTT
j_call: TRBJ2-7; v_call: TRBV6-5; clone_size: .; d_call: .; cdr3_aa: CASSYEGVRRNEQYF; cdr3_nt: TGTGCCAGCAGTTACGAGGGGGTAAGGAGGAACGAGCAGTACTTC
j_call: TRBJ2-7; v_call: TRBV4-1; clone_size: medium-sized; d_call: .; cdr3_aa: CASSQDWRISYEQYF; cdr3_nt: TGCGCCAGCAGCCAAGACTGGCGTATCTCCTACGAGCAGTACTTC
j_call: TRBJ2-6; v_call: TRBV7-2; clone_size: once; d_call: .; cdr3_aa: CASSNLGRSGANVLTF; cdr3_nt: TGTGCCAGCAGCAACCTGGGACGATCTGGGGCCAACGTCCTGACTTTC
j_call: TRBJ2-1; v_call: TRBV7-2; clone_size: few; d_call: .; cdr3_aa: CASSFRPSNEQFF; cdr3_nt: TGTGCCAGCAGCTTTCGACCCTCCAATGAGCAGTTCTTC
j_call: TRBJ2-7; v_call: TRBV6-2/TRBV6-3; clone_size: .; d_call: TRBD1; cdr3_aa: CASSSHRTGTYEQYF; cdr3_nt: TGTGCCAGCAGTTCGCATCGGACAGGAACCTACGAGCAGTACTTC
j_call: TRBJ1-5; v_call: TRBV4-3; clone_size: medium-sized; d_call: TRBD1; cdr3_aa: CASSQSGTGPYQPQHF; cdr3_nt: TGCGCCAGCAGCCAGTCCGGGACAGGGCCTTATCAGCCCCAGCATTTT
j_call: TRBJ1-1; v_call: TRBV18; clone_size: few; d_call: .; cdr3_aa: CASSPLATGNTEAFF; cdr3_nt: TGTGCCAGCTCACCCCTGGCGACAGGGAACACTGAAGCTTTCTTT
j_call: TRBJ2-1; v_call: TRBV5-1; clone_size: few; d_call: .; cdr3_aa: CASSPWGAENYNEQFF; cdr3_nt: TGCGCCAGCAGCCCGTGGGGAGCGGAAAACTACAATGAGCAGTTCTTC
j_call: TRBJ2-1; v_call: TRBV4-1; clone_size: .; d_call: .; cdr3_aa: CASSERMGEDEQFF; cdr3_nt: TGCGCCAGCAGCGAACGGATGGGGGAGGATGAGCAGTTCTTC
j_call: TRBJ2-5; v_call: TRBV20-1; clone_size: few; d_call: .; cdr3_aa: CSDSFGETQYF; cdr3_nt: TGCAGTGATTCGTTCGGGGAGACCCAGTACTTC
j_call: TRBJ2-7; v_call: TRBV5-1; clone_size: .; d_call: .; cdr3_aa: CASSGPGDEQYF; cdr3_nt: TGCGCCAGCAGCGGGCCAGGCGACGAGCAGTACTTC
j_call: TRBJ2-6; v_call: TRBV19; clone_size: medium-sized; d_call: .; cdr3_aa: CASSIAGLVANVLTF; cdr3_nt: TGTGCCAGTAGTATAGCAGGGCTTGTGGCCAACGTCCTGACTTTC
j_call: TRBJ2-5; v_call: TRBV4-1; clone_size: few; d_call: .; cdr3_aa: CASSPTGIETQYF; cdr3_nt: TGCGCCAGCAGCCCAACAGGGATCGAGACCCAGTACTTC
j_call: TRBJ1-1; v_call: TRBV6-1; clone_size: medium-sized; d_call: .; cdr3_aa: CASSEARGGMNTEAFF; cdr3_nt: TGTGCCAGCAGTGAAGCGAGGGGGGGGATGAACACTGAAGCTTTCTTT
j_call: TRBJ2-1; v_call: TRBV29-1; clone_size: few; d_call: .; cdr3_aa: CSVGVHRSYNEQFF; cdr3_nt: TGCAGCGTTGGGGTTCATCGGAGCTACAATGAGCAGTTCTTC
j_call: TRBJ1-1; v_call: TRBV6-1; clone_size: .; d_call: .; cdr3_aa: CASSLQGGSGTEAFF; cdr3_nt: TGTGCCAGCAGCTTACAGGGAGGGTCGGGCACTGAAGCTTTCTTT